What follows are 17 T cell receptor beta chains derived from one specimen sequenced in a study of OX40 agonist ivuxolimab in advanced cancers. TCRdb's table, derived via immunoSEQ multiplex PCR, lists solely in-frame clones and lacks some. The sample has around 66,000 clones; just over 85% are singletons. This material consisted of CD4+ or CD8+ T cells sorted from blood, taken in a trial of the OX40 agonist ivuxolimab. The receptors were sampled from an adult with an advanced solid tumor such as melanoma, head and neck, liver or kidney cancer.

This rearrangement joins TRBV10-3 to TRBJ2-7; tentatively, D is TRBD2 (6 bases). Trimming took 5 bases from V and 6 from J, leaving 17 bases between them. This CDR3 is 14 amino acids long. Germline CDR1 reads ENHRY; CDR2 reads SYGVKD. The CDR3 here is CAISRDGGSTEQYF. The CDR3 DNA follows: TGTGCCATCAGTCGGGACGGGGGTTCAACCGAGCAGTACTTC.

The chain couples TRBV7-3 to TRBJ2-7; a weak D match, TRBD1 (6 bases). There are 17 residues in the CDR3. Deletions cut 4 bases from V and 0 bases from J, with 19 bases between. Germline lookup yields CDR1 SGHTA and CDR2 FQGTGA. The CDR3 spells CASSSDRQALNSYEQYF. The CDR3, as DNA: TGTGCCAGCAGCTCAGATCGACAGGCGCTGAACTCCTACGAGCAGTACTTC.

The CDR3 bases are TGTGCCAGCAGTGCCACGGGAAATCAGCCCCAGCATTTT. It translates to CASSATGNQPQHF. The chain uses TRBV6-1 and TRBJ1-5, with D hard to call. The CDR3 is 13 residues long. V was trimmed by 4 bases and J by 4 bases, leaving 8 bases between them. The germline gives CDR1 MNHNS, CDR2 SASEGT.

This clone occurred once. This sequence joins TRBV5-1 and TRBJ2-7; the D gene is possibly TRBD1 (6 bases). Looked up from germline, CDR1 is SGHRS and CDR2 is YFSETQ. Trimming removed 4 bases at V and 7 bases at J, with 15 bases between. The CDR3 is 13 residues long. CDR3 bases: TGCGCCAGCAGCCTGCTACAAGGGGGTGAGCAGTACTTC. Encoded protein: CASSLLQGGEQYF.

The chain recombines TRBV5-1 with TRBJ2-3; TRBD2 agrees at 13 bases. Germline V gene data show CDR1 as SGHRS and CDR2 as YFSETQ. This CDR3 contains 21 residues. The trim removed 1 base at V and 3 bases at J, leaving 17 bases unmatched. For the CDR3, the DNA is TGCGCCAGCAGCTTGACCACTTCGGGACTAGCGGGACGACGGCGGACAGATACGCAGTATTTT. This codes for CASSLTTSGLAGRRRTDTQYF.

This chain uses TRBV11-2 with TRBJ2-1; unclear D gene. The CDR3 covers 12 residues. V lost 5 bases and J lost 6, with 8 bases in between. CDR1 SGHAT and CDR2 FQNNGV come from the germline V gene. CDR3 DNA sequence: TGTGCCAGCAGCCCGAGGAGCAATGAGCAGTTCTTC. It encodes CASSPRSNEQFF.

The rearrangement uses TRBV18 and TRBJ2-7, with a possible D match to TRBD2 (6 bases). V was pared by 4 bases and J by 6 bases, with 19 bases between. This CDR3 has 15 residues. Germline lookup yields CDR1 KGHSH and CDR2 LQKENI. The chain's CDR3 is CASSLNTGVPAEQYF. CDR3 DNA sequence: TGTGCCAGCTCACTCAATACGGGAGTTCCTGCCGAGCAGTACTTC.

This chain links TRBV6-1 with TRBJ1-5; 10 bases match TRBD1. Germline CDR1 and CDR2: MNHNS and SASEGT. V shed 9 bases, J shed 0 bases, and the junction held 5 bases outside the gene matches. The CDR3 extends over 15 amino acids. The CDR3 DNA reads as TGTGCCAGGAGGGACAGGGGAAATAGCAATCAGCCCCAGCATTTT. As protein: CARRDRGNSNQPQHF.

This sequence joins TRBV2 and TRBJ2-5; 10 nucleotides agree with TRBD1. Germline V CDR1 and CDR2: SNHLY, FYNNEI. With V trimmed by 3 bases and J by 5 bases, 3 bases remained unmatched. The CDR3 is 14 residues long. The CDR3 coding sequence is TGTGCCAGCAGTGACAGGACAGGGGGGGAGACCCAGTACTTC. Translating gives CASSDRTGGETQYF.

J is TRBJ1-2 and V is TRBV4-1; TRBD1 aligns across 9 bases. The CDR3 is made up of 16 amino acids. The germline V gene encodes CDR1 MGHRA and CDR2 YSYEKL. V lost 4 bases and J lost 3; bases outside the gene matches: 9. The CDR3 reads CASSRGTGWSDYGYTF. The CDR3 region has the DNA TGCGCCAGCAGCCGAGGGACAGGGTGGTCCGACTATGGCTACACCTTC.

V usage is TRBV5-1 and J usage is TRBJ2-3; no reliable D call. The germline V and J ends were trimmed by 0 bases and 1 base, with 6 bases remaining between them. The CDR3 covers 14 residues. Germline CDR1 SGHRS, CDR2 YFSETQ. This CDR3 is CASSLGTRTDTQYF. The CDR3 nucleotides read TGCGCCAGCAGCTTGGGTACGCGCACAGATACGCAGTATTTT.

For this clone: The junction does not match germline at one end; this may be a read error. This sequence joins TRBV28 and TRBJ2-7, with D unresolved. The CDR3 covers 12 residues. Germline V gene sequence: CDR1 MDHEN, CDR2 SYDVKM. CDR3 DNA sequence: TGTGCCAGCAGTTTACCATCTTACGGGCAGTACTTC. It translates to CASSLPSYGQYF.

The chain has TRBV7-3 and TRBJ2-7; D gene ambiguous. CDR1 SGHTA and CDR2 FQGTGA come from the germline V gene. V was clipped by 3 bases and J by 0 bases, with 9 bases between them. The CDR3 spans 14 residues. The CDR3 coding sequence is TGTGCCAGCAGCTTCGATCGGAACTCCTACGAGCAGTACTTC. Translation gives CASSFDRNSYEQYF.

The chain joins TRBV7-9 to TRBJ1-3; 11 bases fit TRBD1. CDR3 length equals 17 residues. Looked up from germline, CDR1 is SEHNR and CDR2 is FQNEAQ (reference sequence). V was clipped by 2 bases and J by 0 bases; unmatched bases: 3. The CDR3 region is CASSLFGTGGSGNTIYF. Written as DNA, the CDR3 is TGTGCCAGCAGCTTATTCGGGACAGGGGGCTCTGGAAACACCATATATTTT.

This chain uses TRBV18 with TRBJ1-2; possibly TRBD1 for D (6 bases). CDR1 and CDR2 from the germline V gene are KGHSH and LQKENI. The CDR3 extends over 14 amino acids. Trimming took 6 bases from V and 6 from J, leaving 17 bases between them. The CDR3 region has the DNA TGTGCCAGCTCCTCAGAACAGGGAGACGATGGCTACACCTTC. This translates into CASSSEQGDDGYTF.

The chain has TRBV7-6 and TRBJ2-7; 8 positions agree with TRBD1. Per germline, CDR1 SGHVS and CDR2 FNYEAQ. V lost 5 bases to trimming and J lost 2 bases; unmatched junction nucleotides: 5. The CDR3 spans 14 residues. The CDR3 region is CASSQGTGPYEQYF. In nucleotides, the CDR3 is TGTGCCAGCAGCCAGGGGACAGGCCCCTACGAGCAGTACTTC. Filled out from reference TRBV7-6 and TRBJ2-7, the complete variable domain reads GAGVSQSPRYKVTKRGQDVALRCDPISGHVSLYWYRQALGQGPEFLTYFNYEAQQDKSGLPNDRFSAERPEGSISTLTIQRTEQRDSAMYRCASSQGTGPYEQYFGPGTRLTVT.

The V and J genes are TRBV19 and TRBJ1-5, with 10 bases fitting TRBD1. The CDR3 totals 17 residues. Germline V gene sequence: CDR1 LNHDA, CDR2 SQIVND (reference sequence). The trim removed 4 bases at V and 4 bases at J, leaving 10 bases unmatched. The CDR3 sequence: CASSRTGGGGTNQPQHF. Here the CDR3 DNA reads TGTGCCAGTAGTAGGACAGGGGGAGGGGGGACTAATCAGCCCCAGCATTTT.